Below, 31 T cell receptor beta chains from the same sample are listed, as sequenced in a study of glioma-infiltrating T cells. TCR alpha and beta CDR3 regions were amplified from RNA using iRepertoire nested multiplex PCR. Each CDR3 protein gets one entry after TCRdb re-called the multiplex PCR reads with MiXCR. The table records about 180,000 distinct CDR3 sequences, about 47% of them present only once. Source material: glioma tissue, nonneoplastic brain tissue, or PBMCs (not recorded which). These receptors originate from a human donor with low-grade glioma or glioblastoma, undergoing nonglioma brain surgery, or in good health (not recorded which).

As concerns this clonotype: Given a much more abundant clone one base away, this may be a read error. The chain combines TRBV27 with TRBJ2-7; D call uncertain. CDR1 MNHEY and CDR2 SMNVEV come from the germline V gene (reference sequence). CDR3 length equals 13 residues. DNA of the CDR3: TGTGCCAGCAGTTTATACCGCTCCTACGAGAAGTACTTC. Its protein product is CASSLYRSYEKYF.

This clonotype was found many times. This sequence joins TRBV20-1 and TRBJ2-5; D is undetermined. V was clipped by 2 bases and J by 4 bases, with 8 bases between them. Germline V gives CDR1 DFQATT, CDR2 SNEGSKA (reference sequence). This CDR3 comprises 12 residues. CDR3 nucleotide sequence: TGCAGTGCTAGATCAGATATAGAGACCCAGTACTTC. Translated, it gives CSARSDIETQYF.

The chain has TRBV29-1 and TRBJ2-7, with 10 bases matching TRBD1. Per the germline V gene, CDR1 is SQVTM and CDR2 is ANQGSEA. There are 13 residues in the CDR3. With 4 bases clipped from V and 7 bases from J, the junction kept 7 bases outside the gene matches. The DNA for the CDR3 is TGCAGCGTTGGCTCCGGGACAGGGGTAGAGCAGTACTTC. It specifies CSVGSGTGVEQYF.

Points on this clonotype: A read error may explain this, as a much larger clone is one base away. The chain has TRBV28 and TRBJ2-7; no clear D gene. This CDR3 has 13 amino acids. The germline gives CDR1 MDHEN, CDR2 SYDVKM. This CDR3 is CASTGRATYDQYF. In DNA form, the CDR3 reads TGTGCCAGCACCGGCCGGGCTACCTACGACCAGTACTTC.

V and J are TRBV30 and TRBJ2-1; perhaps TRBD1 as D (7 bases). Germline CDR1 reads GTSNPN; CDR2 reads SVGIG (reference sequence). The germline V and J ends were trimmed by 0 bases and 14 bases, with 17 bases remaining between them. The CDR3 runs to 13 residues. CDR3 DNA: TGTGCCTGGAGTGTAACGGGTGGCAGGGGGGAGTTCTTC. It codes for CAWSVTGGRGEFF.

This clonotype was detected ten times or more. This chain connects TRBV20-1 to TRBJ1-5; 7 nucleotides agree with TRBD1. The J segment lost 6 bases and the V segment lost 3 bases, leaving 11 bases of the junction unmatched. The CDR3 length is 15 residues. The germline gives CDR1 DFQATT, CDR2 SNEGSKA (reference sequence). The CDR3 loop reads CSASEMTGSGQPQHF. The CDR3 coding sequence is TGCAGTGCTAGCGAGATGACAGGGTCAGGTCAGCCCCAGCATTTT.

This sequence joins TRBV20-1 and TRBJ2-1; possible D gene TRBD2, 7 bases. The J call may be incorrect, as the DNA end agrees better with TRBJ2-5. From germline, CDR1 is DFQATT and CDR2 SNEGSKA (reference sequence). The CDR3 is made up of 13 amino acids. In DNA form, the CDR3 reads TGCAGTGATCAGCGGGACACCCAAGAGACCCAGTACTTC. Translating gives CSDQRDTQETQYF.

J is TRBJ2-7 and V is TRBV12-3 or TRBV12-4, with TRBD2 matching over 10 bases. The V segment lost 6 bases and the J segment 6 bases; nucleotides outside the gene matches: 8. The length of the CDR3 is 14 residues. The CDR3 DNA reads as TGTGCCAGCAGATACCAAGCGGGAGGGGTCGAGCAGTACTTC. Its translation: CASRYQAGGVEQYF.

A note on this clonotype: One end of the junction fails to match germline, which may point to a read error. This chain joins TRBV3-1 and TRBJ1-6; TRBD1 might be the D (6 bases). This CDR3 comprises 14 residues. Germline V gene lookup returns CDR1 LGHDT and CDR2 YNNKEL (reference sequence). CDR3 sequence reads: CASSRGGADSLLHF. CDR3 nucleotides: TGTGCCAGCAGCCGCGGGGGGGCTGATTCACTCCTCCACTTT. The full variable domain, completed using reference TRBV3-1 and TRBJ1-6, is DTAVSQTPKYLVTQMGNDKSIKCEQNLGHDTMYWYKQDSKKFLKIMFSYNNKELIINETVPNRFSPKSPDKAHLNLHINSLELGDSAVYFCASSRGGADSLLHFGNGTRLTVT.

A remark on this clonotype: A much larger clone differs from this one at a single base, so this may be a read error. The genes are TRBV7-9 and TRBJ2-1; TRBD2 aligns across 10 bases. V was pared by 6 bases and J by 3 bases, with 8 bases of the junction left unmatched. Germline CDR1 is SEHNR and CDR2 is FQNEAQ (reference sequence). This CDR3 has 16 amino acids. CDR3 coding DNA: TGTGCCAGCAGAGCCCCGGGACTAGCGCACTACAATGAGCAGTTCTTC. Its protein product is CASRAPGLAHYNEQFF.

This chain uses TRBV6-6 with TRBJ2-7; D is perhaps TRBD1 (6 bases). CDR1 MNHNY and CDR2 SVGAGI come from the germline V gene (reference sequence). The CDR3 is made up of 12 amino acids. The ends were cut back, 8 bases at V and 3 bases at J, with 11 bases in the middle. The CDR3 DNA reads TGTGCCAGCGGTCAGGGGTACTACGAGCAGTACTTC. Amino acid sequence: CASGQGYYEQYF.

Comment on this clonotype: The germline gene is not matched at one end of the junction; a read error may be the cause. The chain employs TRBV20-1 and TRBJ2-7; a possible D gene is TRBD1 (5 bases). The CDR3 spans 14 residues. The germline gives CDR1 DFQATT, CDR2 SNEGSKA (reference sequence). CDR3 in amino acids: CSAVTVDISYEQYF. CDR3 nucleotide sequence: TGCAGTGCGGTAACTGTGGACATATCCTACGAACAGTACTTC.

CDR3 sequence: CASSLWAGMRMGTEAFF. The CDR3 region has the DNA TGTGCCAGCAGTTTATGGGCAGGAATGAGGATGGGGACTGAAGCTTTCTTT. The rearrangement links TRBV6-1 to TRBJ1-1; D unclear. The CDR3 has 17 amino acids. The V gene's germline CDR1 is MNHNS and CDR2 SASEGT. Trimming left V 5 bases short and J 5 bases short, with 24 bases between.

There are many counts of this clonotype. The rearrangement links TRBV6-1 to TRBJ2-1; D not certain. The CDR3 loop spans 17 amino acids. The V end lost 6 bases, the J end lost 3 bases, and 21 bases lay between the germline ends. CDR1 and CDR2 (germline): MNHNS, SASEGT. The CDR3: CASSSPFLTGDYNEQFF. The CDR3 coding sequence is TGTGCCAGCAGCTCTCCCTTTCTGACGGGTGACTACAATGAGCAGTTCTTC.

The CDR3 sequence: CASKQGNTEAFF. The DNA of the CDR3 is TGTGCCTCAAAACAGGGGAACACTGAAGCTTTCTTT. The rearrangement joins TRBV30 to TRBJ1-1, with D maybe TRBD1 (6 bases). CDR1 is GTSNPN, CDR2 SVGIG, per germline (reference sequence). V was pared by 7 bases and J by 1 base, with 10 bases between. The CDR3 is 12 residues long.

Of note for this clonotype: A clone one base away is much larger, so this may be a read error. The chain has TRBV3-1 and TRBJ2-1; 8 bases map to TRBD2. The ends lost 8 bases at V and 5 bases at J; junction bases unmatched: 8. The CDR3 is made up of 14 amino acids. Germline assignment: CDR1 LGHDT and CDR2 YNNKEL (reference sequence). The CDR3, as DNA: TGTGCCAGCCGCCCCAGCGGGAGTCACAATGAGCAGTTCTTC. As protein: CASRPSGSHNEQFF.

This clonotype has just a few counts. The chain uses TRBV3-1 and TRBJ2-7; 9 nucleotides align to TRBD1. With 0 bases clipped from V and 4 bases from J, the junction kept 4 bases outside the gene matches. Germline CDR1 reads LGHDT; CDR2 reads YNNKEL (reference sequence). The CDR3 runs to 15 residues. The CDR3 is CASSQDLQGAYEQYF. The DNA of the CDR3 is TGTGCCAGCAGCCAAGATCTACAGGGGGCATACGAGCAGTACTTC.

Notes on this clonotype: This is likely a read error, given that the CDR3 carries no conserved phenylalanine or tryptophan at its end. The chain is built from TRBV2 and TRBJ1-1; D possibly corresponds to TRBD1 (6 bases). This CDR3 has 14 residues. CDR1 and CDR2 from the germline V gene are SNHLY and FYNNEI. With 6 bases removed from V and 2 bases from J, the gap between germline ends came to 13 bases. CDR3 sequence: CASSLRTVNTEAFL. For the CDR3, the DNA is TGTGCCAGCAGCTTAAGGACAGTTAACACTGAAGCTTTCTTG.

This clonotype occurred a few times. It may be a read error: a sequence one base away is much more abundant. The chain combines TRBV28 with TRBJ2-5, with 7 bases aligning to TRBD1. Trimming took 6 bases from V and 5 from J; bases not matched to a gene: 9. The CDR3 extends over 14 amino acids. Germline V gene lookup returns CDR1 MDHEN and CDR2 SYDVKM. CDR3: CASSPHDRAETQYF. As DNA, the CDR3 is TGTGCCAGCAGCCCCCACGACAGGGCGGAGACCCAGTACTTC.

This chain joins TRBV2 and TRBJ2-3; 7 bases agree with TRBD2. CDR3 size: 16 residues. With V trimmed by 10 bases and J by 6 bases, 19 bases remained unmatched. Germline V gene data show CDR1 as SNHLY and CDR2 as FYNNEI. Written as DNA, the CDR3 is TGTGCCACTTCAGAAGGACTACCAGCGGGGTCCGATACGCAGTATTTT. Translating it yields CATSEGLPAGSDTQYF.

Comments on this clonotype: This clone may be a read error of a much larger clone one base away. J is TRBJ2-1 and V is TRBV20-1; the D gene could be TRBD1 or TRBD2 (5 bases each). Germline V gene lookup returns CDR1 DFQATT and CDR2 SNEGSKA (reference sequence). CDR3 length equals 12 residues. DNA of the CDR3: TGCAGTGCTAGCGGGGCAAACAATGAGCAGTTATTC. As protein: CSASGANNEQLF.

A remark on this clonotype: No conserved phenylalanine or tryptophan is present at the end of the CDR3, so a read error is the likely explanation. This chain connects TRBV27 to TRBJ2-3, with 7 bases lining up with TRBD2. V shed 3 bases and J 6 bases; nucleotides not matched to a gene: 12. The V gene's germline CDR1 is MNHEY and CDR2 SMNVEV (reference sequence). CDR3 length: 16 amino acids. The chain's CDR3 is CASSFGAGSISDTQYL. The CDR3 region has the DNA TGTGCCAGCAGTTTTGGAGCGGGAAGCATCTCCGATACGCAGTATCTT.

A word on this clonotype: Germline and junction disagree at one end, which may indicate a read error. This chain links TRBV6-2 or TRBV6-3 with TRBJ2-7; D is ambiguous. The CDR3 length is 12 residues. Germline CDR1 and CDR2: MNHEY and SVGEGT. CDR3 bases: TGTGCGAGCAGTACAGCCTCCTACGGGCAGTACTTC. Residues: CASSTASYGQYF.

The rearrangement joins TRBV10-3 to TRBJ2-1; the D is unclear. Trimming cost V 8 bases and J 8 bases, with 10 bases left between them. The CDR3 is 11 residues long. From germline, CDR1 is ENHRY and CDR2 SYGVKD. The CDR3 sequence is CAIGITYEQFF. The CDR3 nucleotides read TGTGCCATCGGTATCACTTATGAGCAGTTCTTC.

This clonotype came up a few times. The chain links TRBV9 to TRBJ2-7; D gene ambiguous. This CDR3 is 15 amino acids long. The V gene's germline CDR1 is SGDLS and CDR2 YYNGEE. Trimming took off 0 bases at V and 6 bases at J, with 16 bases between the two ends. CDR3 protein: CASSVAAKSSVEQYF. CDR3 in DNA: TGTGCCAGCAGCGTAGCGGCGAAATCCTCCGTCGAGCAGTACTTC.

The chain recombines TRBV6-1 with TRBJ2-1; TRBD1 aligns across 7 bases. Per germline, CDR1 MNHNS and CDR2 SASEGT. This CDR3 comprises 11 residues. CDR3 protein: CESSRGNEQFF. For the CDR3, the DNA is TGTGAGAGCTCCAGGGGGAATGAGCAGTTCTTC.

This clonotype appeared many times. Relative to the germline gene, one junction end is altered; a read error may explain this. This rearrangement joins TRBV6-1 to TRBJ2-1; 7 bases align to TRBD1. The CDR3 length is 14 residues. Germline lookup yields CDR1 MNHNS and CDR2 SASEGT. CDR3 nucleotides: TGTGCCAGCAGCCAGGACAGGAACTCTGGGGAGCGGTTCTTC. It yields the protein CASSQDRNSGERFF.

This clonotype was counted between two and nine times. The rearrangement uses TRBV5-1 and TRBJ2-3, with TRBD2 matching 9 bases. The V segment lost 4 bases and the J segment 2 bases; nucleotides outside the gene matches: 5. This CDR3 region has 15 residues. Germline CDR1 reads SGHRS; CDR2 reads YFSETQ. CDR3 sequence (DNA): TGCGCCAGCAGCAGGACTAGCGAAAACACAGATACGCAGTATTTT. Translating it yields CASSRTSENTDTQYF.

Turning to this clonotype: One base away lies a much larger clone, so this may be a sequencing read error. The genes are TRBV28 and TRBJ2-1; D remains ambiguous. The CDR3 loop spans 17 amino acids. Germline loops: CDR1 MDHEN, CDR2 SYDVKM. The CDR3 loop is CASSLFDLVNPYNEKFF. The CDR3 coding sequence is TGTGCCAGCAGCCTTTTTGATCTTGTGAACCCGTACAATGAGAAGTTCTTC.

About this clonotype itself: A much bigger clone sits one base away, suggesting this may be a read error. DNA for the CDR3: TGCAGCGTTGGACAGAGAGAGACCCAGTTCTTC. This codes for CSVGQRETQFF. This chain links TRBV29-1 with TRBJ2-1, with D possibly being TRBD1 (5 bases). The CDR3 is 11 residues long. Deletions cut 4 bases from V and 13 bases from J, with 14 bases between. Looked up from germline, CDR1 is SQVTM and CDR2 is ANQGSEA.

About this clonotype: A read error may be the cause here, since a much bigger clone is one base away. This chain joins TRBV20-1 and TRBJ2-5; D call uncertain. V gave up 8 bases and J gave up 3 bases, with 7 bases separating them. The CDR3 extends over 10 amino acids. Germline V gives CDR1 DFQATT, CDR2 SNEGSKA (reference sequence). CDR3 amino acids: CSSGEETQYF. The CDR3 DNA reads TGCAGTTCCGGAGAAGAGACCCAGTACTTC.